A selection of T cell receptor beta chains follows, all from one sample in a study of shared clonotypes between healthy human individuals. The protocol was immunoSEQ multiplex PCR, while the TCRdb copy is restricted to in-frame clones and leaves out a portion. In the table there are about 1.1 million clones, about 72% of which are singletons. The sequenced material came from memory CD4+ T cells from PBMCs. These receptor sequences come from a man between 18 and 29 years old in good health. Some clones in this sample may be carry-over from other donors' samples. The CDR3 runs from the conserved cysteine through the conserved F or W. A D gene is named only where the DNA matches it firmly. Clone size, where shown, is once, few, many, or a class for clones that have expanded.

clone_size j_call v_call d_call cdr3_aa cdr3_nt
. TRBJ1-3 TRBV20-1 . CSALGNTIYF TGCAGTGCTTTAGGAAACACCATATATTTT
many TRBJ2-7 TRBV11-2 TRBD2 CASSRIAGAEQYF TGTGCCAGCAGCCGCATAGCGGGAGCCGAGCAGTACTTC
. TRBJ1-3 TRBV5-1 . CASSLTGSGNTIYF TGCGCCAGCAGCTTAACGGGGAGCGGAAACACCATATATTTT
. TRBJ1-1 TRBV6-1 . CASNSVTEAFF TGTGCCAGCAACTCGGTCACTGAAGCTTTCTTT
. TRBJ1-2 TRBV5-1 . CASSLGAGLDYGYTF TGCGCCAGCAGCTTGGGGGCAGGTCTCGACTATGGCTACACCTTC
once TRBJ2-1 TRBV7-2 . CASSFQGPLINEQFF TGTGCCAGCAGCTTTCAGGGGCCTCTCATCAATGAGCAGTTCTTC
. TRBJ1-5 TRBV19 . CASSIGGRGQRPQHF TGTGCCAGTAGTATTGGAGGTCGTGGGCAGCGGCCCCAGCATTTT
once TRBJ2-2 TRBV18 . CASSPRLANTGELFF TGTGCCAGCTCACCGAGACTAGCGAACACCGGGGAGCTGTTTTTT
. TRBJ2-1 TRBV9 TRBD2 CASSVTGTSGRAAYNEQFF TGTGCCAGCAGCGTAACCGGGACTAGCGGGAGGGCCGCGTACAATGAGCAGTTCTTC
. TRBJ2-2 TRBV7-3 . CASSPVAEDTGELFF TGTGCCAGCAGCCCCGTGGCAGAGGACACCGGGGAGCTGTTTTTT
once TRBJ1-5 TRBV28 . CASSLKKSNQPQHF TGTGCCAGCAGTTTGAAAAAGTCCAATCAGCCCCAGCATTTT